The rows below give T cell receptor beta chains drawn from one sample of a study of T cell repertoires in cytomegalovirus infection. TCRdb analysed the reads with MiXCR anew, one entry per CDR3 protein. The sample holds tens of thousands of distinct CDR3 sequences, over 20% seen once. For these TCRs, the target antigens are not known. Here the sequenced sample was CD8+ T cells from cultured PBMCs, taken from culture after CMV antigen stimulation. The origin of the receptors is a human donor in good health (CMV status not recorded). Some clones in this sample may be carry-over from other donors' samples. The CDR3 runs from the conserved cysteine through the conserved F or W. D genes are given only for firm matches. Rows may omit the clone size; those that give it use once, few, many or a size class.

TRBJ1-5,NA,TRBV11-2,13,few,TGTGCCAGCTCCCCAGGGGAAAATCAGCCCCAGCATTTT,CASSPGENQPQHF
TRBJ2-3,NA,TRBV7-6,16,few,TGTGCCAGCAGCTTAGGGAGAACTTCTAGCACAGATACGCAGTATTTT,CASSLGRTSSTDTQYF
TRBJ2-7,NA,TRBV27,15,NA,TGTGCCAGCAGTTGGGGCAGGGGAGGATCCTACGAGCAGTACTTC,CASSWGRGGSYEQYF
TRBJ1-5,NA,TRBV4-1,16,few,TGCGCCAGCAGCCAAGTCCGGCAGGGTTCGAATCAGCCCCAGCATTTT,CASSQVRQGSNQPQHF
TRBJ2-2,NA,TRBV28,15,many,TGTGCCAGCAGTTCCACAGGGATTTACACCGGGGAGCTGTTTTTT,CASSSTGIYTGELFF
TRBJ2-7,NA,TRBV7-2,20,NA,TGTGCCAGCAGCTCGCCACCTATCACAGGGTCGGGATTGAAATTTCACGAGCAGTACTTC,CASSSPPITGSGLKFHEQYF
TRBJ1-5,NA,TRBV3-1,14,few,TGTGCCAGCAGCCAAGATAAGGACGAGCAGCCCCAGCATTTT,CASSQDKDEQPQHF
TRBJ2-1,TRBD2,TRBV6-4,17,many,TGTGCCAGCAGTGACGGGGGCAGCGGGGGATCCTACAATGAGCAGTTCTTC,CASSDGGSGGSYNEQFF
TRBJ1-5,NA,TRBV14,14,few,TGTGCCAGCAGCCAAGATGGCTTCAATCAGCCCCAGCATTTT,CASSQDGFNQPQHF
TRBJ1-5,TRBD1,TRBV4-2,14,NA,TGTGCCAGCAGCCACGACAGGGCGGATCAGCCCCAGCATTTT,CASSHDRADQPQHF
TRBJ2-1,NA,TRBV7-8,17,NA,TGTGCCAGCAGCTTAGTACCTCCCCCAGGGAACCACAATGAGCAGTTCTTC,CASSLVPPPGNHNEQFF
TRBJ1-2,NA,TRBV6-6,13,NA,TGTGACAGCAGTTACGGCCAGTCCTATGGCTACACCTTC,CDSSYGQSYGYTF
TRBJ2-1,NA,TRBV20-1,15,few,TGCAGTGCTAGAGATCCTGGCAGGGGAGGCGATGAGCAGTTCTTC,CSARDPGRGGDEQFF
TRBJ1-1,TRBD1,TRBV27,14,few,TGTGCCAGCAGTCTAGGGACAGGCGCCACTGAAGCTTTCTTT,CASSLGTGATEAFF
TRBJ2-7,NA,TRBV19,14,NA,TGTGCCAGTGGTTCCGGCAGGGAACCCTACGAGCAGTACTTC,CASGSGREPYEQYF
TRBJ2-7,TRBD1,TRBV4-2,15,NA,TGTGCCAGCAGCCAGGGACAGGCAAGCCCCTACGAGCAGTACTTC,CASSQGQASPYEQYF
TRBJ2-2,TRBD1,TRBV7-2,16,few,TGTGCCAGCAGCTTAAGACAGGGGGGAAGTACCGGGGAGCTGTTTTTT,CASSLRQGGSTGELFF
TRBJ2-1,TRBD2,TRBV7-2,17,many,TGTGCCAGCAGCTTAGAGGTTCGAGCGGGGGGCGGGAATGAGCAGTTCTTC,CASSLEVRAGGGNEQFF
TRBJ2-2,NA,TRBV29-1,13,NA,TGCAGCGTTGAGAGTATGAACACCGGGGAGCTGTTTTTT,CSVESMNTGELFF
TRBJ2-2,NA,TRBV7-2,17,NA,TGTGCCAGCAGCTTAGCGCCGGGGATTGGGGACACCGGGGAGCTGTTTTTT,CASSLAPGIGDTGELFF
TRBJ1-2,NA,TRBV4-1,15,NA,TGCGCCAGCAGCCAAGCCTCTACAGCTGATTATGGCTACACCTTC,CASSQASTADYGYTF
TRBJ1-1,NA,TRBV7-2,17,few,TGTGCCAGCAGCTTCCCTGAAGGGCCCTCGGCTAACACTGAAGCTTTCTTT,CASSFPEGPSANTEAFF
TRBJ1-2,NA,TRBV7-9,15,few,TGTGCCAGCAGCTTAGTTGGTGAGCCCCCGGGCGGCTACACCTTC,CASSLVGEPPGGYTF
TRBJ1-2,NA,TRBV12-3/TRBV12-4,14,NA,TGTGCCAGCAGTTTTGCCACCGAGGAGTATGGCTACACCTTC,CASSFATEEYGYTF
TRBJ1-4,NA,TRBV5-1,15,few,TGCGCCAGCAGCACACAGGGATCAACTAATGAAAAACTGTTTTTT,CASSTQGSTNEKLFF
TRBJ1-2,NA,TRBV20-1,12,few,TGCAGTGCTAGAAGTGGGGGCTATGGCTACACCTTC,CSARSGGYGYTF
TRBJ2-7,NA,TRBV6-2/TRBV6-3,15,NA,TGTGCCAGCAGTCGCATCAGGGGAGGGCTCTACGAGCAGTACTTC,CASSRIRGGLYEQYF
TRBJ2-5,NA,TRBV9,14,once,TGTGCCAGCAGCGTAGGAGACCTTCAAGAGACCCAGTACTTC,CASSVGDLQETQYF
TRBJ2-3,NA,TRBV7-9,15,few,TGTGCCAGCAGCTTAGCGGGGGGAATCACAGATACGCAGTATTTT,CASSLAGGITDTQYF
TRBJ1-5,NA,TRBV19,13,NA,TGTGCCAGTAGTATACTATTGAATCAGCCCCAGCATTTT,CASSILLNQPQHF
TRBJ2-7,NA,TRBV11-3,15,few,TGTGCCAGCAGCCCCGGGCCCTCACTCCCTACCGAGCAGTACTTC,CASSPGPSLPTEQYF
TRBJ1-1,NA,TRBV6-5,11,many,TGTGCCAGCAGTGCACAGGGAAAAGCTTTCTTT,CASSAQGKAFF
TRBJ2-2,NA,TRBV10-1,13,NA,TGCGCCAGTTCGCTTACGAACACCGGGGAGCTGTTTTTT,CASSLTNTGELFF
TRBJ1-6,NA,TRBV7-8,18,NA,TGTGCCAGCAGCTTTAAGCCCCCGGTCAGCTCCTATAATTCACCCCTCCACTTT,CASSFKPPVSSYNSPLHF
TRBJ2-1,NA,TRBV7-2,19,few,TGTGCCAGCAGCTTAGAATTCGCGGAAGACGGTCCAGCCTACAATGAGCAGTTCTTC,CASSLEFAEDGPAYNEQFF
TRBJ2-6,TRBD1,TRBV7-9,17,NA,TGTGCCAGCAGCACTCCGGGACAGCGCTCTGGGGCCAACGTCCTGACTTTC,CASSTPGQRSGANVLTF
TRBJ2-3,NA,TRBV7-2,13,many,TGTGCCAGCAGCTTAGGCTCCGGAGATACGCAGTATTTT,CASSLGSGDTQYF
TRBJ2-2,NA,TRBV24-1,14,NA,TGTGCCACCAGTGTCAGGGCCAACACCGGGGAGCTGTTTTTT,CATSVRANTGELFF
TRBJ1-4,TRBD1,TRBV7-9,16,NA,TGTGCCAGCAGTTATCTACAGGGGGCGGCTAATGAAAAACTGTTTTTT,CASSYLQGAANEKLFF
TRBJ1-6,TRBD1,TRBV6-2/TRBV6-3,18,NA,TGTGCCAGCATGAAGGGGGCCGTATCGAGCTCCTATAATTCACCCCTCCACTTT,CASMKGAVSSSYNSPLHF
TRBJ2-3,NA,TRBV6-2/TRBV6-3,12,NA,TGTGCCACCGGCAGGCCCACAGATACGCAGTATTTT,CATGRPTDTQYF
TRBJ1-2,TRBD1,TRBV11-2,14,few,TGTGCCAGCAGCTTAATTGCAGGGGGCTATGGCTACACCTTC,CASSLIAGGYGYTF
TRBJ2-2,NA,TRBV6-5,15,NA,TGTGCCAGCATTCCAGGGGCGGAAAAAACCGGGGAGCTGTTTTTT,CASIPGAEKTGELFF
TRBJ2-2,NA,TRBV7-8,14,few,TGTGCCAGCAGCTTAGATATAGGGTCCGGGGAGCTGTTTTTT,CASSLDIGSGELFF
TRBJ1-3,NA,TRBV12-3/TRBV12-4,15,NA,TGTGCCAGCACCCGGACCCAAGCGGGTGGAAACACCATATATTTT,CASTRTQAGGNTIYF
TRBJ1-3,TRBD1,TRBV7-2,14,NA,TGTGCCAGCAGCGCGGTCAGGGGGGGAAACACCATATATTTT,CASSAVRGGNTIYF
TRBJ2-1,NA,TRBV12-3/TRBV12-4,15,NA,TGTGCCAGCAGTTTGAGGGACTTAGCCTACAATGAGCAGTTCTTC,CASSLRDLAYNEQFF
TRBJ1-2,NA,TRBV27,17,NA,TGTGCCAGCAGTCCTGGACAGCCACGGTCAACCGTTTATGGCTACACCTTC,CASSPGQPRSTVYGYTF
TRBJ2-1,NA,TRBV7-9,15,NA,TGTGCCAGCACCGATCCGACGAAGTCTTACAATGAGCAGTTCTTC,CASTDPTKSYNEQFF
TRBJ2-7,TRBD2,TRBV20-1,12,once,TGCAGTGCTAGCCCTAGCGGGAGCGAGCAGTACTTC,CSASPSGSEQYF